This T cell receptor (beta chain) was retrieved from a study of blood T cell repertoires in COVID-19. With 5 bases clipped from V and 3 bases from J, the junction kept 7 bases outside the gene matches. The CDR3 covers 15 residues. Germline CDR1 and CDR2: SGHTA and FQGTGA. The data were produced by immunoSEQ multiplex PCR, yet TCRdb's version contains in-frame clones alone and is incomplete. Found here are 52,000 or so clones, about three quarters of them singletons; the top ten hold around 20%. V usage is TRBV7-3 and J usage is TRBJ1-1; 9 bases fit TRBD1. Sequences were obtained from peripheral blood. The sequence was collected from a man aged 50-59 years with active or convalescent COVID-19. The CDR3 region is CASSAQGARDTEAFF. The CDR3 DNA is TGTGCCAGCAGCGCACAGGGGGCGCGGGACACTGAAGCTTTCTTT.